The 23 T cell receptor beta chains listed next were all sequenced from one sample in a study of PD-1 blockade in classical Hodgkin lymphoma. After autologous stem cell transplantation all patients relapsed, and prior brentuximab vedotin exposure differed between cohorts. Clones were read by immunoSEQ multiplex PCR, and TCRdb kept only the in-frame ones, dropping some. Altogether approximately 80,000 clones are present, about nine tenths being singletons, with the ten largest covering less than 25%. Sequences were derived from peripheral blood mononuclear cells (PBMCs), sampled at baseline. These TCRs come from a human donor with classical Hodgkin lymphoma.

The chain links TRBV6-5 to TRBJ2-7, with a possible D match to TRBD1 (6 bases). The V end lost 5 bases, the J end lost 4 bases, and 15 bases lay between the germline ends. The CDR3 has 14 residues. Germline V CDR1 and CDR2: MNHEY, SVGAGI. CDR3 sequence: CASSPTTGGYEQYF. The DNA of the CDR3 is TGTGCCAGCAGTCCGACGACAGGAGGATACGAGCAGTACTTC.

The chain couples TRBV30 to TRBJ2-2; tentative D call: TRBD1 (5 bases). Trimming stripped 5 bases from V and 1 base from J, with 11 bases between. The CDR3 totals 14 residues. Germline V gives CDR1 GTSNPN, CDR2 SVGIG (reference sequence). The CDR3 nucleotides read TGTGCCTGGGATGGACAAGGGAACACCGGGGAGCTGTTTTTT. This translates into CAWDGQGNTGELFF.

The rearrangement joins TRBV5-4 to TRBJ2-7, with 14 bases aligning to TRBD2. The V gene end was trimmed by 2 bases and the J gene end by 5 bases; junction bases not matched to a gene: 6. Germline CDR1 is SGHNT and CDR2 is YYREEE (reference sequence). This CDR3 has 16 amino acids. The CDR3: CASSLGTSGRRNEQYF. CDR3 nucleotides: TGTGCCAGCAGCTTAGGGACTAGCGGGAGAAGAAACGAGCAGTACTTC. The full variable domain, in which reference TRBV5-4 and TRBJ2-7 provide the parts outside the CDR3, is ETGVTQSPTHLIKTRGQQVTLRCSSQSGHNTVSWYQQALGQGPQFIFQYYREEENGRGNFPPRFSGLQFPNYSSELNVNALELDDSALYLCASSLGTSGRRNEQYFGPGTRLTVT.

This chain connects TRBV4-1 to TRBJ1-1; D not certain. The CDR3 extends over 15 amino acids. Germline CDR1 reads MGHRA; CDR2 reads YSYEKL. Deletions cut 2 bases from V and 4 bases from J, with 14 bases between. The CDR3 sequence is CASSQTQYPITEAFF. The CDR3 DNA is TGCGCCAGCAGCCAAACACAGTACCCGATCACTGAAGCTTTCTTT.

This chain uses TRBV10-1 with TRBJ1-2; D is uncertain. This CDR3 is built from 16 residues. Germline V CDR1 and CDR2: WNHNN, SYGVQD (reference sequence). V lost 5 bases and J lost 6, with 22 bases in between. In DNA form, the CDR3 reads TGCGCCAGCAGTCCCTCGGTGCCTTCAACTTGGGATGGCTACACCTTC. The encoded protein is CASSPSVPSTWDGYTF.

V is TRBV29-1 and J is TRBJ1-1; D remains ambiguous. Trimming took off 1 base at V and 11 bases at J, with 14 bases between the two ends. Germline values: CDR1 SQVTM, CDR2 ANQGSEA. CDR3 length equals 12 residues. CDR3 residues: CSVEGERLKAFF. The CDR3 DNA is TGCAGCGTTGAAGGGGAGCGTTTAAAGGCTTTCTTT.

The chain couples TRBV19 to TRBJ1-1; TRBD1 matches 10 bases. From germline, CDR1 is LNHDA and CDR2 SQIVND (reference sequence). V shed 7 bases, J shed 6 bases, and the junction held 8 bases outside the gene matches. This CDR3 is 14 amino acids long. CDR3 residues: CASTMGQGWAEAFF. CDR3 DNA: TGTGCCAGTACTATGGGACAGGGGTGGGCTGAAGCTTTCTTT.

This sequence joins TRBV30 and TRBJ2-4, with 9 positions matching TRBD2. Trimming at V came to 2 bases and at J to 2 bases, leaving 13 bases not matched to a gene. Germline CDR1 GTSNPN, CDR2 SVGIG (reference sequence). The CDR3 is made up of 18 amino acids. CDR3 nucleotide sequence: TGTGCCTGGAGTAAACGGAGACTAGCGGACGATACCAAAAACATTCAGTACTTC. Its protein product is CAWSKRRLADDTKNIQYF.

This clone appeared a single time. This chain connects TRBV11-2 to TRBJ1-1, with 7 bases that match TRBD1. The CDR3 runs to 12 residues. Germline loops: CDR1 SGHAT, CDR2 FQNNGV. The junction had 5 bases not matched to a gene; V was cut back by 2 bases and J by 11 bases. CDR3 residues: CASSLMRGRAFF. The CDR3 DNA reads TGTGCCAGCAGCTTAATGAGGGGGCGTGCTTTCTTT.

The V and J genes are TRBV15 and TRBJ1-2, with D possibly matching TRBD1 (5 bases). Deletions cut 0 bases from V and 5 bases from J, with 16 bases between. The CDR3 has 16 residues. Germline assignment: CDR1 LNHNV and CDR2 YYDKDF (reference sequence). The CDR3 here is CATSRDLSGLGYGYTF. The CDR3 DNA sequence: TGTGCCACCAGCAGAGATCTCTCAGGGCTGGGGTATGGCTACACCTTC.

The chain links TRBV28 to TRBJ2-5; unclear D gene. The CDR3 runs to 12 residues. V lost 3 bases to trimming and J lost 4 bases, with 6 bases between them. Germline V gives CDR1 MDHEN, CDR2 SYDVKM. CDR3 nucleotide sequence: TGTGCCAGCAGTTTTGGGCTAGAGACCCAGTACTTC. Its translation: CASSFGLETQYF.

The chain combines TRBV4-1 with TRBJ2-7; D is ambiguous. The CDR3 extends over 16 amino acids. Trimming removed 0 bases from V and 1 base from J, with 13 bases in between. The germline V gene has CDR1 MGHRA and CDR2 YSYEKL. The CDR3 DNA reads as TGCGCCAGCAGCCAAGAGTGGTCCGCTCGGTCCTACGAGCAGTACTTC. Its protein is CASSQEWSARSYEQYF.

The chain links TRBV7-9 to TRBJ2-7; no firm D call. The length of the CDR3 is 12 residues. Germline values: CDR1 SEHNR, CDR2 FQNEAQ (reference sequence). V was shortened by 5 bases and J by 3 bases, with 8 bases between the two germline ends. CDR3 residues: CASSPFNYEQYF. For the CDR3, the DNA is TGTGCCAGCAGCCCTTTTAACTACGAGCAGTACTTC.

This chain connects TRBV28 to TRBJ1-1; D is perhaps TRBD1 (6 bases). Trimming stripped 7 bases from V and 5 bases from J, with 23 bases between. The CDR3 consists of 16 residues. Germline CDR1 and CDR2: MDHEN and SYDVKM. CDR3: CASKLGDNWVETEAFF. The DNA of the CDR3 is TGTGCCAGCAAACTAGGGGACAATTGGGTTGAGACTGAAGCTTTCTTT.

A few counts support this clone. The chain recombines TRBV5-1 with TRBJ1-1; D gene unclear. From germline, CDR1 is SGHRS and CDR2 YFSETQ. The CDR3 extends over 16 amino acids. The V end was cut by 0 bases, the J end by 8 bases, with 20 bases between. The CDR3 loop reads CASSLGYDPQSSEAFF. CDR3 DNA sequence: TGCGCCAGCAGCTTGGGATACGATCCACAATCATCCGAAGCTTTCTTT.

The J gene is TRBJ1-2, the V gene TRBV5-1; 7 nucleotides line up with TRBD1. Germline V gene data show CDR1 as SGHRS and CDR2 as YFSETQ. V gave up 0 bases and J gave up 13 bases; unmatched junction bases: 6. The CDR3 length is 12 residues. The chain's CDR3 is CASSLAGTEGTF. The CDR3 nucleotides read TGCGCCAGCAGCTTGGCCGGGACAGAGGGCACCTTC.

The chain links TRBV6-1 to TRBJ1-5; 9 bases are a match to TRBD1. CDR1 is MNHNS, CDR2 SASEGT, per germline. Losses at the gene ends were 2 bases for V and 9 bases for J; bases not matched to a gene: 8. This CDR3 comprises 15 residues. The CDR3 bases are TGTGCCAGCAGTGAATTGACAGGGGGAGGGGGGCCCCAGCATTTT. As protein: CASSELTGGGGPQHF.

The chain couples TRBV25-1 to TRBJ2-5; D is perhaps TRBD2 (6 bases). Germline V CDR1 and CDR2: MGHDK, SYGVNS. The ends were cut back, 2 bases at V and 4 bases at J, with 8 bases in the middle. The CDR3 loop spans 13 amino acids. The CDR3 sequence is CASSEDGRETQYF. DNA for the CDR3: TGTGCCAGCAGTGAAGACGGGAGAGAGACCCAGTACTTC.

This chain connects TRBV4-3 to TRBJ2-1; D gene uncertain. The CDR3 totals 14 residues. The germline V gene encodes CDR1 LGHNA and CDR2 YSLEER. The V and J ends lost 0 bases and 5 bases respectively, with 8 bases between them. This CDR3 is CASSQEIVDNEQFF. CDR3 coding DNA: TGCGCCAGCAGCCAAGAAATCGTCGACAATGAGCAGTTCTTC.

V is TRBV19 and J is TRBJ2-1; 9 nucleotides align to TRBD2. The CDR3 loop spans 16 amino acids. The V gene end was trimmed by 5 bases and the J gene end by 0 bases; junction bases not matched to a gene: 5. Germline V gene lookup returns CDR1 LNHDA and CDR2 SQIVND (reference sequence). The CDR3 DNA reads TGTGCCAGTAGTCTTCTAGCGGGAAGCTCCTACAATGAGCAGTTCTTC. This gives the protein CASSLLAGSSYNEQFF.

This chain links TRBV6-4 with TRBJ2-7, with a weak D call TRBD1 (5 bases). The CDR3 spans 14 residues. Germline CDR1 is MRHNA and CDR2 is SNTAGT. The V end lost 5 bases, the J end lost 4 bases, and 15 bases lay between the germline ends. This CDR3 is CASSRQLEVYEQYF. The CDR3 nucleotides are TGTGCCAGCAGTAGACAGTTGGAAGTGTACGAGCAGTACTTC.

The V call is TRBV2, the J call TRBJ2-5; 7 nucleotides line up with TRBD1. Germline CDR1 and CDR2: SNHLY and FYNNEI. The CDR3 extends over 16 amino acids. V was pared by 7 bases and J by 1 base, with 12 bases of the junction left unmatched. CDR3 DNA sequence: TGTGCCAGCATCGAAGGAAACAGGGGATTCCAAGAGACCCAGTACTTC. Amino acid sequence: CASIEGNRGFQETQYF.

On this clone: The junction shows a germline mismatch at one end, possibly a read error. This chain uses TRBV7-7 with TRBJ2-3; 7 positions agree with TRBD2. The CDR3 is made up of 12 amino acids. Germline assignment: CDR1 SSHAT and CDR2 FNYEAQ (reference sequence). The CDR3 DNA reads as TGTGCCAGCAGCTTACCGGGACTACCTCTAAGCTTT. Residues: CASSLPGLPLSF.